This TCR beta chain was found in a study of OX40 agonist ivuxolimab in advanced cancers. Study outcomes and limitations: CD8+ T cells were the subset that, on average, had more expanded clones than CD4+. Low normalized T-cell clonal expansion was also seen in some nonresponders. Dosing at 0.1 to 3.0 mg/kg was accompanied by clonal expansion of CD4+ and CD8+ blood T cells by week 6.

V was clipped by 7 bases and J by 6 bases; unmatched bases: 3. The CDR3 is made up of 11 amino acids. The germline V gene has CDR1 SNHLY and CDR2 FYNNEI. With respect to this clone: Its antigen is still unknown.

Method: immunoSEQ multiplex PCR; TCRdb's copy keeps in-frame clones and lacks some. The table lists about 66,000 clones, 86% of them singletons. This clonotype was sampled from an adult with an advanced solid tumor such as melanoma, head and neck, liver or kidney cancer. The specimen comprised CD4+ or CD8+ T cells sorted from blood, sampled in a trial of the OX40 agonist ivuxolimab. The rearrangement links TRBV2 to TRBJ2-7; TRBD2 aligns across 7 bases. The CDR3: CASNGEGEQYF. CDR3 bases: TGTGCCAGCAATGGGGAGGGCGAGCAGTACTTC.